Listed below are T cell receptor beta chains from one sample, sequenced in a study of T cell changes during pregnancy in multiple sclerosis. TCRdb's table, derived via immunoSEQ multiplex PCR, lists solely in-frame clones and lacks some. The sample holds around 92,000 clones, about 93% seen once. Specimen: peripheral blood, collected in the first trimester of pregnancy. These receptor sequences come from a female donor with multiple sclerosis, enrolled in a pregnancy study. Each CDR3 is given with its conserved first and last residue. Fields, in order: V gene, CDR3 protein.

TRBV13	CASSSRVAGTDTQYF
TRBV6-1	CASRVAGANTGELFF
TRBV5-4	CASSLDRVGYTF
TRBV2	CASSVGTGGEKLFF
TRBV5-6	CASSRPLQGINYGYTF
TRBV30	CAWRGPRMNTEAFF
TRBV4-1	CASSQAREGGYTF
TRBV11-1	CASSLNGGADTQYF
TRBV29-1	CSVLGGTGLGMNTEAFF
TRBV11-2	CASSLDRTGPNTEAFF
TRBV7-3	CASSLSGANTEAFF
TRBV19	CASSPTPGQGSEQYF
TRBV15	CATSRDRGAGTDTQYF
TRBV5-6	CATSRLGTDTQYF
TRBV18	CASSPTVRDEQYF
TRBV7-2	CASSPPDRPSQPQHF
TRBV27	CASRVASSGGYEQYF
TRBV6-1	CASRDAGGHNEQFF
TRBV5-1	CASSPTGEWQPQHF
TRBV19	CASSIVRGRTTESPLHF
TRBV6-6	CASSFVSGRETQYF
TRBV18	CASSAETPRVRNEQFF
TRBV4-1	CASSQPGGAGELFF
TRBV7-3	CASSLNRTPGNTIYF
TRBV6-1	CASSEWGGGAYNSPLHF
TRBV15	CATSRGWGPEPQHF
TRBV19	CASRTTNTEAFF
TRBV27	CASSTGTGRYNEQFF
TRBV7-3	CASSLTSEETQYF
TRBV30	CAWSVGRTEAFF
TRBV6-5	CASRETVLSYNEQFF
TRBV5-1	CASSGTSGGITDTQYF
TRBV7-9	CASSFLGQQMNTEAFF
TRBV4-1	CASSQGGQGQPQHF
TRBV5-4	CASSFTGGYDEAFF
TRBV2	CASNPRGMNTEAFF
TRBV6-5	CASSSTGRNEQFF
TRBV18	CASSPTTGNTEAFF
TRBV9	CASSALGLPEPDTQYF
TRBV6-5	CASSFQGQVNTEAFF
TRBV5-1	CASSSDSNYGYTF
TRBV30	CAWRPPGQGYEQYF
TRBV5-4	CASSLGQGGEKLFF
TRBV27	CASNPQGARSEQYF
TRBV7-2	CASSTRDRNTEAFF
TRBV4-1	CASSQGGPGTSSYEQYF
TRBV9	CASSARFLAGGYNEQFF
TRBV4-1	CASSQDRGQGKNSPLHF
TRBV9	CASSRLERTGAGYTF
TRBV29-1	CSPTRMTEAFF
TRBV19	CASSRRGELQPQHF
TRBV7-6	CASSLVVTLNNEKLFF
TRBV4-2	CASSQSTSGGYNEQFF
TRBV27	CASSSLTGTGFVF
TRBV19	CASSQSGGRETQYF
TRBV9	CASSAAAGGNYEQYF
TRBV7-9	CASSLGSSGVGYEQYF